What follows are 17 T cell receptor beta chains derived from one specimen sequenced in a study of OX40 agonist ivuxolimab in advanced cancers. Some clones are missing from TCRdb's copy, which holds only in-frame ones; the method was immunoSEQ multiplex PCR. The sample lists tens of thousands of clones; about 90% were seen once. The sample here was CD4+ or CD8+ T cells sorted from blood, taken in a trial of the OX40 agonist ivuxolimab. The receptor source for this set is an adult with an advanced solid tumor such as melanoma, head and neck, liver or kidney cancer.

The chain employs TRBV11-2 and TRBJ2-7; perhaps TRBD2 as D (6 bases). Per the germline V gene, CDR1 is SGHAT and CDR2 is FQNNGV. The V gene lost 2 bases and the J gene lost 1 base, with 24 bases spanning the gap. The CDR3 has 19 amino acids. CDR3 in DNA: TGTGCCAGCAGCTTATCGTCGGGGGACCTTCTTGTCATATCCTACGAGCAGTACTTC. It specifies CASSLSSGDLLVISYEQYF. Full variable domain (missing parts from reference TRBV11-2 and TRBJ2-7): EAGVAQSPRYKIIEKRQSVAFWCNPISGHATLYWYQQILGQGPKLLIQFQNNGVVDDSQLPKDRFSAERLKGVDSTLKIQPAKLEDSAVYLCASSLSSGDLLVISYEQYFGPGTRLTVT.

The sample holds a few counts of this clone. The chain carries TRBV2 and TRBJ1-5, with D uncertain. Germline loops: CDR1 SNHLY, CDR2 FYNNEI. V was clipped by 7 bases and J by 0 bases, with 10 bases between them. CDR3 size: 14 residues. In DNA form, the CDR3 reads TGTGCCAGCACGTCGCAGTATAGCAATCAGCCCCAGCATTTT. It is translated as CASTSQYSNQPQHF. The full variable domain, with the rest looked up from reference TRBV2 and TRBJ1-5, is EPEVTQTPSHQVTQMGQEVILRCVPISNHLYFYWYRQILGQKVEFLVSFYNNEISEKSEIFDDQFSVERPDGSNFTLKIRSTKLEDSAMYFCASTSQYSNQPQHFGDGTRLSIL.

Details on this clone: This CDR3 is also generated by other DNA sequences in the sample. J is TRBJ1-1 and V is TRBV7-2; D is unresolved. Germline assignment: CDR1 SGHTA and CDR2 FQGNSA. V gave up 0 bases and J gave up 0 bases, with 5 bases separating them. The CDR3 runs to 14 residues. CDR3: CASSLAGLNTEAFF. The CDR3 DNA reads as TGTGCCAGCAGCTTAGCAGGGTTGAACACTGAAGCTTTCTTT.

The chain recombines TRBV19 with TRBJ1-1, with 7 bases aligning to TRBD1. CDR1 is LNHDA and CDR2 is SQIVND in the germline V gene (reference sequence). This CDR3 is 14 amino acids long. With 7 bases clipped from V and 1 base from J, the junction kept 6 bases outside the gene matches. The CDR3 DNA is TGTGCCAGTAAAGCAGGGGGGGGGAACACTGAAGCTTTCTTT. It specifies CASKAGGGNTEAFF.

This clone was seen only once. The V gene is TRBV21-1, the J gene TRBJ1-1. TRBV21-1 counts as a pseudogene. The CDR3 consists of 10 residues. In DNA, the CDR3 is TGTGCCAGCAGGGTTTGGAAGGCTTTCTTT. Amino acid sequence: CASRVWKAFF.

The V call is TRBV9, the J call TRBJ2-5, with TRBD1 matching over 10 bases. Germline assignment: CDR1 SGDLS and CDR2 YYNGEE. V lost 0 bases to trimming and J lost 2 bases; unmatched junction nucleotides: 1. CDR3 length: 15 residues. DNA for the CDR3: TGTGCCAGCAGCGTAGAGGGACAGGGGCAAGAGACCCAGTACTTC. Protein sequence: CASSVEGQGQETQYF.

The chain uses TRBV7-2 and TRBJ2-7; 13 bases match TRBD2. Germline CDR1 SGHTA, CDR2 FQGNSA. The V segment lost 5 bases and the J segment 3 bases; nucleotides outside the gene matches: 4. The CDR3 has 15 amino acids. CDR3 nucleotides: TGTGCCAGCAGCGGGGGACTAGCGGGACTCTACGAGCAGTACTTC. Protein product: CASSGGLAGLYEQYF.

CDR3 nucleotide sequence: TGTGCCAGCAGCTTTTTACCACAGGGGAGGAACCACGAGCAGTACTTC. Its protein is CASSFLPQGRNHEQYF. This chain uses TRBV7-9 with TRBJ2-7; D is possibly TRBD1 (7 bases). The CDR3 is 16 amino acids. The V end was cut by 3 bases, the J end by 5 bases, with 20 bases between. Germline lookup yields CDR1 SEHNR and CDR2 FQNEAQ (reference sequence). Complete variable domain (other parts from reference TRBV7-9 and TRBJ2-7): DTGVSQNPRHKITKRGQNVTFRCDPISEHNRLYWYRQTLGQGPEFLTYFQNEAQLEKSRLLSDRFSAERPKGSFSTLEIQRTEQGDSAMYLCASSFLPQGRNHEQYFGPGTRLTVT.

The chain employs TRBV5-1 and TRBJ2-1, with D possibly matching TRBD2 (6 bases). V shed 0 bases and J shed 7 bases, with 11 bases lying between them. CDR3 length: 14 amino acids. Germline-derived CDR1 and CDR2 are SGHRS and YFSETQ. For the CDR3, the DNA is TGCGCCAGCAGCTTGGAGAGCGGGTTGAATGAGCAGTTCTTC. This sequence encodes CASSLESGLNEQFF.

The CDR3 region has the DNA TGCGCCAGCAGCCGGATGAGCGGGAGGACCAATGAGCAGTTCTTC. Amino acid sequence: CASSRMSGRTNEQFF. V usage is TRBV5-1 and J usage is TRBJ2-1, with TRBD2 identical over 9 bases. Germline CDR1 reads SGHRS; CDR2 reads YFSETQ. V dropped 4 bases and J dropped 6; count of bases not matched to a gene: 8. The CDR3 is made up of 15 amino acids.

The chain is built from TRBV4-1 and TRBJ2-7, with 11 positions matching TRBD1. The trim removed 2 bases at V and 2 bases at J, leaving 2 bases unmatched. Germline-derived CDR1 and CDR2 are MGHRA and YSYEKL. This CDR3 region has 15 residues. CDR3 sequence (DNA): TGCGCCAGCAGCCAACCGGGACAGGGGGCCTACGAGCAGTACTTC. Its translation: CASSQPGQGAYEQYF.

V usage is TRBV4-2 and J usage is TRBJ2-7; the D gene is possibly TRBD1 (6 bases). V was trimmed by 1 base and J by 4 bases, leaving 14 bases between them. Germline V gene sequence: CDR1 LGHNA, CDR2 YNFKEQ. This CDR3 is 15 amino acids long. The chain's CDR3 is CASSQGSQGGYEQYF. As DNA, the CDR3 is TGTGCCAGCAGCCAAGGGTCACAGGGCGGGTACGAGCAGTACTTC.

This clone was found once. This rearrangement joins TRBV7-2 to TRBJ2-7, with 14 bases lining up with TRBD2. The trim removed 4 bases at V and 6 bases at J, leaving 2 bases unmatched. Germline CDR1 is SGHTA and CDR2 is FQGNSA. This CDR3 comprises 14 residues. CDR3 residues: CASSSGLAGGEQYF. The CDR3 nucleotides read TGTGCCAGCAGCTCCGGACTAGCGGGAGGCGAGCAGTACTTC.

The rearrangement joins TRBV21-1 to TRBJ2-3; TRBD2 is taken as the D call from the table, unchecked against the DNA. TRBV21-1 is a pseudogene locus. CDR3 length: 15 amino acids. CDR3 residues: CAGLPGTSDTDTQYF. The CDR3 DNA sequence: TGTGCCGGGCTGCCGGGGACTTCCGACACAGATACGCAGTATTTT.

The J gene is TRBJ2-5, the V gene TRBV5-6, with D perhaps TRBD1 (5 bases). Deletions cut 0 bases from V and 12 bases from J, with 12 bases between. The CDR3 loop spans 12 amino acids. Germline loops: CDR1 SGHDT, CDR2 YYEEEE. CDR3 sequence (DNA): TGTGCCAGCAGCTTGGAGCCCAGGGCCGAGTACTTC. Translated: CASSLEPRAEYF. Full variable domain (remainder filled in from reference TRBV5-6 and TRBJ2-5): DAGVTQSPTHLIKTRGQQVTLRCSPKSGHDTVSWYQQALGQGPQFIFQYYEEEERQRGNFPDRFSGHQFPNYSSELNVNALLLGDSALYLCASSLEPRAEYFGPGTRLLVL.

The genes are TRBV11-1 and TRBJ2-4; D possibly corresponds to TRBD1 (5 bases). The CDR3 covers 17 residues. Trimming stripped 6 bases from V and 2 bases from J, with 20 bases between. Germline V gene lookup returns CDR1 SGHAT and CDR2 FQDESV (reference sequence). The CDR3 DNA sequence: TGTGCCAGCAGTTACCAGGGTGGGGAAGGGACCAAAAACATTCAGTACTTC. This translates into CASSYQGGEGTKNIQYF.

This clone was detected once. The chain combines TRBV10-3 with TRBJ2-3; the match to TRBD2 covers 10 bases. The CDR3 is 19 residues long. Losses at the gene ends were 0 bases for V and 1 base for J; bases not matched to a gene: 10. CDR1 ENHRY and CDR2 SYGVKD come from the germline V gene. The DNA for the CDR3 is TGTGCCATCAGTGAGTCGACCGCGCTAGCGGGAGAAGGCACAGATACGCAGTATTTT. This encodes CAISESTALAGEGTDTQYF.